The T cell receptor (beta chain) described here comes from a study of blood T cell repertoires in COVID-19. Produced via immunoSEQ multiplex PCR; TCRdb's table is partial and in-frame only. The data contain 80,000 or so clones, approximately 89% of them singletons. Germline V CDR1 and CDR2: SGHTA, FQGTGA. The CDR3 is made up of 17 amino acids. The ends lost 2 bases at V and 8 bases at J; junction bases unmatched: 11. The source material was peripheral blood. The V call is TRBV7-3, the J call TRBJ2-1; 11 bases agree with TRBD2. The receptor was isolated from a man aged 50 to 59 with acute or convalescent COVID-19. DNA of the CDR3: TGTGCCAGCAGCTTAGGGGGACTAGCGGCGAACCGGGATGAGCAGTTCTTC. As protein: CASSLGGLAANRDEQFF. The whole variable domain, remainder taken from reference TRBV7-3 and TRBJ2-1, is GAGVSQTPSNKVTEKGKYVELRCDPISGHTALYWYRQSLGQGPEFLIYFQGTGAADDSGLPNDRFFAVRPEGSVSTLKIQRTERGDSAVYLCASSLGGLAANRDEQFFGPGTRLTVL.